This TCR beta chain was recovered during a study of T cells after yellow fever vaccination. Whole-study results and caveats: Subsequent to the booster, the majority of primary-vaccination clones reappeared (96% CD4, 88% CD8).

The CDR3 has 19 amino acids. Germline-derived CDR1 and CDR2 are SGHAT and FQDESV (reference sequence). V was clipped by 4 bases and J by 1 base, with 23 bases between them. This clonotype showed up just a few times. Its antigen is unidentified. In making TCR cDNA, 5'RACE template switching added a universal primer site and UMIs to it. Each CDR3 protein is one row after TCRdb ran MiXCR on the 5' RACE reads. The sample lists 620,000 or so distinct CDR3 sequences, roughly an eighth occurring once. The clonotype comes from a man younger than 45 who received the YFV17D yellow fever vaccine. The specimen comprised PBMCs, sampled on the day of the yellow fever booster vaccination. The rearrangement uses TRBV11-1 and TRBJ2-1, with a tentative D call TRBD2 (6 bases). This chain's CDR3 is CASSSQDGSRRISYNEQFF. The CDR3 coding sequence is TGTGCCAGCAGCTCCCAGGACGGGAGTAGACGAATTTCCTACAATGAGCAGTTCTTC. Full variable domain (remainder filled in from reference TRBV11-1 and TRBJ2-1): EAEVAQSPRYKITEKSQAVAFWCDPISGHATLYWYRQILGQGPELLVQFQDESVVDDSQLPKDRFSAERLKGVDSTLKIQPAELGDSAMYLCASSSQDGSRRISYNEQFFGPGTRLTVL.